Below are 21 T cell receptor beta chains sequenced from a single sample in a study of blood T cell repertoires in COVID-19. Clones were sequenced by immunoSEQ multiplex PCR, and TCRdb holds only the in-frame ones, with some missing. This table holds about 200,000 clones, 86% found once. Sequencing input: peripheral blood. The receptors come from a man younger than 40 who had recovered from COVID-19.

This chain uses TRBV11-2 with TRBJ2-7; the D gene is possibly TRBD1 (6 bases). CDR1 SGHAT and CDR2 FQNNGV come from the germline V gene. V was clipped by 2 bases and J by 5 bases, with 19 bases between them. The CDR3 is made up of 16 amino acids. In DNA, the CDR3 is TGTGCCAGCAGCTTAACAGGGTCGGAGATAGGGCACGAGCAGTACTTC. Its translation: CASSLTGSEIGHEQYF.

The J gene is TRBJ2-7, the V gene TRBV25-1; the D is unclear. The CDR3 is 17 residues long. The V and J ends lost 1 base and 4 bases respectively, with 20 bases between them. CDR1 and CDR2 (germline): MGHDK, SYGVNS. CDR3 nucleotide sequence: TGTGCCAGCAGTGAATCTCCCCTTTCCTACCATCGGTACGAGCAGTACTTC. Translating it yields CASSESPLSYHRYEQYF.

V gene TRBV15 combines with J gene TRBJ2-3; D is possibly TRBD1 (6 bases). V was trimmed by 0 bases and J by 0 bases, leaving 10 bases between them. CDR3 size: 16 residues. Germline-derived CDR1 and CDR2 are LNHNV and YYDKDF (reference sequence). CDR3 amino acids: CATSREDSASTDTQYF. CDR3 sequence (DNA): TGTGCCACCAGCAGAGAGGACAGTGCTAGCACAGATACGCAGTATTTT.

The V call is TRBV18, the J call TRBJ2-2; 7 bases are shared with TRBD1. The length of the CDR3 is 16 residues. The germline CDR1 and CDR2 sequences are KGHSH and LQKENI. V gave up 3 bases and J gave up 3 bases; unmatched junction bases: 7. This CDR3 reads CASSPFRDSHTGELFF. Written as DNA, the CDR3 is TGTGCCAGCTCACCCTTCCGGGACAGCCACACCGGGGAGCTGTTTTTT.

The chain links TRBV6-4 to TRBJ2-1; D perhaps matches TRBD1 (5 bases). V lost 3 bases to trimming and J lost 9 bases, with 24 bases between them. CDR3 length: 17 residues. The germline V gene has CDR1 MRHNA and CDR2 SNTAGT. The CDR3 DNA is TGTGCCAGCAGTGATTCCGATGGGGCTAGTCAGTTCGGTGAGCAGTTCTTC. Its translation: CASSDSDGASQFGEQFF.

The chain joins TRBV4-1 to TRBJ1-2, with D possibly matching TRBD1 (5 bases). The CDR3 consists of 15 residues. From germline, CDR1 is MGHRA and CDR2 YSYEKL. Trimming removed 3 bases at V and 4 bases at J, with 15 bases between. The CDR3, as DNA: TGCGCCAGCAGCCATCCCCCAGGACATGCCTATGGCTACACCTTC. It specifies CASSHPPGHAYGYTF.

CDR3 protein: CAISDDGYQETQYF. The CDR3 nucleotides read TGTGCCATCAGTGATGACGGGTACCAAGAGACCCAGTACTTC. The rearrangement joins TRBV10-3 to TRBJ2-5; D is unresolved. CDR3 length: 14 amino acids. Germline values: CDR1 ENHRY, CDR2 SYGVKD. Trimming stripped 3 bases from V and 0 bases from J, with 8 bases between.

DNA for the CDR3: TGTGCCAGCAGTCCCGGGACAGGGGGCGAGCAGTACTTC. It specifies CASSPGTGGEQYF. The chain is built from TRBV7-6 and TRBJ2-7; 11 positions agree with TRBD1. CDR1 and CDR2 from the germline V gene are SGHVS and FNYEAQ. The ends lost 6 bases at V and 6 bases at J; junction bases unmatched: 4. The CDR3 is made up of 13 amino acids. Complete variable domain (other parts from reference TRBV7-6 and TRBJ2-7): GAGVSQSPRYKVTKRGQDVALRCDPISGHVSLYWYRQALGQGPEFLTYFNYEAQQDKSGLPNDRFSAERPEGSISTLTIQRTEQRDSAMYRCASSPGTGGEQYFGPGTRLTVT.

The chain employs TRBV10-3 and TRBJ1-2, with D hard to call. The CDR3 extends over 15 amino acids. Germline loops: CDR1 ENHRY, CDR2 SYGVKD. Trimming took 0 bases from V and 4 from J, leaving 12 bases between them. The CDR3 reads CAISESNRRFYGYTF. For the CDR3, the DNA is TGTGCCATCAGTGAGTCGAATCGGAGATTCTATGGCTACACCTTC.

The chain couples TRBV5-6 to TRBJ1-6; TRBD1 aligns across 11 bases. The CDR3 consists of 17 residues. Germline V lookup: CDR1 SGHDT, CDR2 YYEEEE. The ends lost 4 bases at V and 11 bases at J; junction bases unmatched: 14. The CDR3 region is CASSPSTWTGGWPPLHF. The CDR3 nucleotides read TGTGCCAGCAGCCCATCTACCTGGACAGGGGGCTGGCCACCCCTCCACTTT.

The chain carries TRBV3-1 (or the pseudogene TRBV3-2) and TRBJ1-1; D is undetermined. Trimming took off 5 bases at V and 4 bases at J, with 17 bases between the two ends. The CDR3 is 15 amino acids. Germline CDR1 is LGHDT and CDR2 is YNNKEL (reference sequence). The CDR3 DNA reads as TGTGCCAGCAGCTTCTCTATAGCATCAGTCACTGAAGCTTTCTTT. Residues: CASSFSIASVTEAFF.

J is TRBJ1-6 and V is TRBV19; D is perhaps TRBD1 (5 bases). The CDR3 has 16 residues. Trimming removed 6 bases from V and 3 bases from J, with 15 bases in between. Germline-derived CDR1 and CDR2 are LNHDA and SQIVND (reference sequence). CDR3 loop: CASSFFRTNYNSPLHF. CDR3 coding DNA: TGTGCCAGTAGCTTTTTCCGGACAAACTATAATTCACCCCTCCACTTT.

The chain has TRBV2 and TRBJ1-1; D ambiguous. The CDR3 has 13 amino acids. Between the trimmed V and J ends, which lost 4 bases and 1 base, there was a span of 7 bases. Per germline, CDR1 SNHLY and CDR2 FYNNEI. CDR3 bases: TGTGCCAGCAGTGGAGGGAGGAACACTGAAGCTTTCTTT. It translates to CASSGGRNTEAFF.

The rearrangement uses TRBV5-4 and TRBJ2-7, with 12 bases matching TRBD2. Losses at the gene ends were 4 bases for V and 5 bases for J; bases not matched to a gene: 7. The CDR3 length is 15 residues. The germline gives CDR1 SGHNT, CDR2 YYREEE (reference sequence). CDR3 DNA sequence: TGTGCCAGCAGCAGGAATCTAGCGGGGGGGCACGAGCAGTACTTC. This sequence encodes CASSRNLAGGHEQYF. Filled out from reference TRBV5-4 and TRBJ2-7, the complete variable domain reads ETGVTQSPTHLIKTRGQQVTLRCSSQSGHNTVSWYQQALGQGPQFIFQYYREEENGRGNFPPRFSGLQFPNYSSELNVNALELDDSALYLCASSRNLAGGHEQYFGPGTRLTVT.

Points on this clone: This same CDR3 is encoded by further DNA sequences in the sample. The J gene is TRBJ2-2, the V gene TRBV5-1, with D possibly matching TRBD1 (6 bases). V was cut by 4 bases and J by 1 base, with 8 bases left in between. In germline, CDR1 is SGHRS, CDR2 YFSETQ. This CDR3 is 14 amino acids long. CDR3 loop: CASSLDRNTGELFF. The CDR3 DNA reads as TGCGCCAGCAGCCTGGACAGGAACACCGGGGAGCTGTTTTTT.

This clone has a handful of counts. The genes are TRBV18 and TRBJ1-2; TRBD1 aligns across 8 bases. CDR1 is KGHSH, CDR2 LQKENI, per germline. The CDR3 sequence is 14 residues long. V was pared by 6 bases and J by 6 bases, with 9 bases of the junction left unmatched. The CDR3 protein is CASSPQGAQDGYTF. CDR3 nucleotides: TGTGCCAGCTCGCCCCAGGGGGCGCAGGATGGCTACACCTTC.

The chain joins TRBV27 to TRBJ1-2; D is ambiguous. From germline, CDR1 is MNHEY and CDR2 SMNVEV (reference sequence). V was trimmed by 0 bases and J by 6 bases, leaving 17 bases between them. CDR3 length equals 16 residues. This chain's CDR3 is CASSLSSGAPADGYTF. DNA for the CDR3: TGTGCCAGCAGTTTATCATCGGGAGCCCCCGCAGATGGCTACACCTTC.

The rearrangement links TRBV5-6 to TRBJ1-1, with D maybe TRBD1 (6 bases). Trimming left V 4 bases short and J 11 bases short, with 18 bases between. The CDR3 sequence is 13 residues long. Germline V gene lookup returns CDR1 SGHDT and CDR2 YYEEEE. The CDR3 here is CASSPRTARSAFF. The CDR3 DNA is TGTGCCAGCAGCCCCCGGACAGCGCGTTCGGCTTTCTTT.

Worth noting for this clone: At one end the junction does not follow the germline gene, possibly because of a read error. The J gene is TRBJ1-5, the V gene TRBV6-2 or TRBV6-3; 8 positions match TRBD1. The germline gives CDR1 MNHEY, CDR2 SVGEGT. This CDR3 region has 16 residues. CDR3 nucleotides: TGTGCCAGCAGCTACTCGACAGGGGCAAGCAATCAGCCCCAGCATTTT. This sequence encodes CASSYSTGASNQPQHF.

The chain employs TRBV6-6 and TRBJ1-2, with D perhaps matching TRBD1 (5 bases). Trimming shortened V by 7 bases and J by 1 base, and 13 bases separated the two germline ends. Germline V gene sequence: CDR1 MNHNY, CDR2 SVGAGI (reference sequence). This CDR3 is 14 amino acids long. CDR3 protein: CASTGDAVNYGYTF. Written as DNA, the CDR3 is TGTGCCAGCACGGGGGACGCCGTTAACTATGGCTACACCTTC.

This clone is a singleton in its sample. J is TRBJ1-3 and V is TRBV18, with D unresolved. CDR1 is KGHSH and CDR2 is LQKENI in the germline V gene. V gave up 2 bases and J gave up 0 bases, with 8 bases separating them. CDR3 length: 15 amino acids. DNA for the CDR3: TGTGCCAGCTCACCAGCGGCAGCCTCTGGAAACACCATATATTTT. Residues: CASSPAAASGNTIYF.